These T cell receptor beta chains were read from a single sample in a study of CD8 T cells in Susac syndrome. TCRdb re-derived calls from the immunoSEQ multiplex PCR reads in MiXCR, one entry per CDR3 protein. In the table there are under 200,000 distinct CDR3 sequences, about 95% of which are singletons. Sequences were obtained from CD8+ T cells from PBMCs. The receptors here all came from a human donor with Susac syndrome. The CDR3 runs from the conserved cysteine through the conserved F or W. D genes are given only for firm matches. Where a row states a size, it is once, few, many or the class of an expanded clone; other rows omit it.

size | J | D | V | CDR3 | DNA
NA | TRBJ2-1 | NA | TRBV11-2 | CASSLGPSFDEQFF | TGTGCCAGCAGCTTAGGGCCCTCCTTCGATGAGCAGTTCTTC
NA | TRBJ2-7 | TRBD2 | TRBV19 | CATSKLAGGGYEQYF | TGTGCCACCTCTAAGTTAGCGGGGGGCGGCTACGAGCAGTACTTC
NA | TRBJ2-7 | TRBD1 | TRBV4-1 | CASSRRDRGYEQYF | TGCGCCAGCAGCCGGAGGGACAGGGGCTACGAGCAGTACTTC
NA | TRBJ2-5 | NA | TRBV28 | CASTKRGGGETQYF | TGTGCCAGCACCAAACGGGGTGGGGGGGAGACCCAGTACTTC
NA | TRBJ2-4 | NA | TRBV20-1 | CSARELTGKGSKNIQYF | TGCAGTGCTAGAGAGTTGACGGGGAAGGGTTCCAAAAACATTCAGTACTTC
NA | TRBJ1-5 | NA | TRBV19 | CASSASSGDNQPQHF | TGTGCCAGTAGTGCATCATCAGGGGACAATCAGCCCCAGCATTTT
NA | TRBJ2-2 | NA | TRBV12-5 | CASGLAMAPLGELFF | TGTGCTAGTGGTTTGGCTATGGCTCCTCTGGGGGAGCTGTTTTTT
NA | TRBJ2-7 | NA | TRBV20-1 | CSAIRGYEQYF | TGCAGTGCTATTAGAGGGTACGAGCAGTACTTC
NA | TRBJ1-2 | NA | TRBV3-1 | CASSPQGDAGGYTF | TGTGCCAGCAGCCCCCAGGGAGACGCGGGTGGCTACACCTTC
NA | TRBJ2-5 | TRBD2 | TRBV29-1 | CSVLRAGLVETQYF | TGCAGCGTTTTAAGGGCGGGACTAGTAGAGACCCAGTACTTC
NA | TRBJ1-2 | TRBD1 | TRBV20-1 | CSARARDRGLRDYGYTF | TGCAGTGCTAGAGCCCGAGACAGGGGTCTCAGGGACTATGGCTACACCTTC
once | TRBJ2-4 | TRBD1 | TRBV29-1 | CSVITGGEAKNIQYF | TGCAGCGTAATCACAGGGGGAGAAGCCAAAAACATTCAGTACTTC
NA | TRBJ1-1 | NA | TRBV11-2 | CASSHSWSGTEAFF | TGTGCCAGCAGCCATTCATGGTCGGGTACTGAAGCTTTCTTT
NA | TRBJ1-6 | NA | TRBV11-2 | CASSPYGQGDSPLHF | TGTGCCAGCAGCCCCTACGGGCAGGGAGATTCACCCCTCCACTTT
NA | TRBJ1-2 | NA | TRBV23-1 | CASSQFWQVRYGYTF | TGCGCCAGCAGTCAATTCTGGCAGGTTCGCTATGGCTACACCTTC
NA | TRBJ1-6 | NA | TRBV7-9 | CASSLRGDYNSPLHF | TGTGCCAGCAGCTTAAGGGGTGACTATAATTCACCCCTCCACTTT
NA | TRBJ2-1 | NA | TRBV11-2 | CASSLAGNSYNEQFF | TGTGCCAGCAGCTTGGCCGGCAACTCCTACAATGAGCAGTTCTTC
NA | TRBJ1-2 | TRBD1 | TRBV29-1 | CSARTGSNYGYTF | TGCAGCGCCCGGACAGGCTCCAACTATGGCTACACCTTC
NA | TRBJ2-7 | TRBD1 | TRBV5-1 | CASRLPDREREQYF | TGCGCCAGCAGGTTACCAGACAGGGAACGCGAGCAGTACTTC
NA | TRBJ1-2 | NA | TRBV15 | CATSRDRGANYGYTF | TGTGCCACCAGCAGAGATAGGGGGGCGAACTATGGCTACACCTTC
NA | TRBJ2-2 | TRBD2 | TRBV7-2 | CASSQSGTPGTGELFF | TGTGCCAGCAGCCAGAGCGGGACCCCCGGAACCGGGGAGCTGTTTTTT
NA | TRBJ2-7 | NA | TRBV2 | CASSEGTAYEQYF | TGTGCCAGCAGTGAAGGTACAGCCTACGAGCAGTACTTC
NA | TRBJ2-1 | NA | TRBV12-3/TRBV12-4 | CASSIHNEQFF | TGTGCCAGCAGTATCCACAATGAGCAGTTCTTC
NA | TRBJ1-1 | NA | TRBV29-1 | CSVDVYGRAFF | TGCAGCGTTGATGTTTATGGGAGGGCTTTCTTT
NA | TRBJ1-2 | TRBD1 | TRBV14 | CASSQGQGGYGYTF | TGTGCCAGCAGCCAAGGACAGGGAGGCTACGGCTACACCTTC
NA | TRBJ1-2 | NA | TRBV30 | CAWSVTGYGDGYTF | TGTGCCTGGAGTGTAACCGGGTACGGGGATGGCTACACCTTC
NA | TRBJ2-5 | NA | TRBV27 | CASSLAGPEETQYF | TGTGCCAGCAGTTTGGCGGGTCCGGAGGAGACCCAGTACTTC
NA | TRBJ2-1 | NA | TRBV7-9 | CASSGFRANEQFF | TGTGCCAGCAGCGGCTTCAGGGCTAATGAGCAGTTCTTC
NA | TRBJ1-1 | TRBD1 | TRBV20-1 | CREPVPTGRGTEAFF | TGCAGGGAGCCGGTACCGACAGGGCGTGGCACTGAAGCTTTCTTT
NA | TRBJ2-1 | TRBD2 | TRBV14 | CASSQVTSGSHNEQFF | TGTGCCAGCAGCCAAGTAACTAGCGGGAGCCATAATGAGCAGTTCTTC
once | TRBJ1-1 | NA | TRBV27 | CASSSSRNTEAFF | TGTGCCAGCAGTTCGTCACGGAACACTGAAGCTTTCTTT
NA | TRBJ1-1 | NA | TRBV20-1 | CSAIKASRTEAFF | TGCAGTGCGATAAAGGCTTCTAGGACTGAAGCTTTCTTT
NA | TRBJ2-5 | NA | TRBV3-1 | CASSQSSWTIGQETQYF | TGTGCCAGCAGCCAATCTTCCTGGACTATCGGCCAAGAGACCCAGTACTTC
NA | TRBJ2-7 | TRBD2 | TRBV28 | CASSLWREGFEQYF | TGTGCCAGCAGTTTATGGCGGGAGGGTTTCGAGCAGTACTTC
once | TRBJ2-1 | TRBD2 | TRBV28 | CASTVAGGSYNEQFF | TGTGCCAGCACCGTAGCGGGCGGGTCCTACAATGAGCAGTTCTTC
NA | TRBJ2-5 | TRBD1 | TRBV9 | CASSGSGQQETQYF | TGTGCCAGCAGCGGATCGGGACAGCAAGAGACCCAGTACTTC
once | TRBJ1-1 | NA | TRBV7-9 | CASSPGDTYTEAFF | TGTGCCAGCAGCCCCGGGGACACCTACACTGAAGCTTTCTTT